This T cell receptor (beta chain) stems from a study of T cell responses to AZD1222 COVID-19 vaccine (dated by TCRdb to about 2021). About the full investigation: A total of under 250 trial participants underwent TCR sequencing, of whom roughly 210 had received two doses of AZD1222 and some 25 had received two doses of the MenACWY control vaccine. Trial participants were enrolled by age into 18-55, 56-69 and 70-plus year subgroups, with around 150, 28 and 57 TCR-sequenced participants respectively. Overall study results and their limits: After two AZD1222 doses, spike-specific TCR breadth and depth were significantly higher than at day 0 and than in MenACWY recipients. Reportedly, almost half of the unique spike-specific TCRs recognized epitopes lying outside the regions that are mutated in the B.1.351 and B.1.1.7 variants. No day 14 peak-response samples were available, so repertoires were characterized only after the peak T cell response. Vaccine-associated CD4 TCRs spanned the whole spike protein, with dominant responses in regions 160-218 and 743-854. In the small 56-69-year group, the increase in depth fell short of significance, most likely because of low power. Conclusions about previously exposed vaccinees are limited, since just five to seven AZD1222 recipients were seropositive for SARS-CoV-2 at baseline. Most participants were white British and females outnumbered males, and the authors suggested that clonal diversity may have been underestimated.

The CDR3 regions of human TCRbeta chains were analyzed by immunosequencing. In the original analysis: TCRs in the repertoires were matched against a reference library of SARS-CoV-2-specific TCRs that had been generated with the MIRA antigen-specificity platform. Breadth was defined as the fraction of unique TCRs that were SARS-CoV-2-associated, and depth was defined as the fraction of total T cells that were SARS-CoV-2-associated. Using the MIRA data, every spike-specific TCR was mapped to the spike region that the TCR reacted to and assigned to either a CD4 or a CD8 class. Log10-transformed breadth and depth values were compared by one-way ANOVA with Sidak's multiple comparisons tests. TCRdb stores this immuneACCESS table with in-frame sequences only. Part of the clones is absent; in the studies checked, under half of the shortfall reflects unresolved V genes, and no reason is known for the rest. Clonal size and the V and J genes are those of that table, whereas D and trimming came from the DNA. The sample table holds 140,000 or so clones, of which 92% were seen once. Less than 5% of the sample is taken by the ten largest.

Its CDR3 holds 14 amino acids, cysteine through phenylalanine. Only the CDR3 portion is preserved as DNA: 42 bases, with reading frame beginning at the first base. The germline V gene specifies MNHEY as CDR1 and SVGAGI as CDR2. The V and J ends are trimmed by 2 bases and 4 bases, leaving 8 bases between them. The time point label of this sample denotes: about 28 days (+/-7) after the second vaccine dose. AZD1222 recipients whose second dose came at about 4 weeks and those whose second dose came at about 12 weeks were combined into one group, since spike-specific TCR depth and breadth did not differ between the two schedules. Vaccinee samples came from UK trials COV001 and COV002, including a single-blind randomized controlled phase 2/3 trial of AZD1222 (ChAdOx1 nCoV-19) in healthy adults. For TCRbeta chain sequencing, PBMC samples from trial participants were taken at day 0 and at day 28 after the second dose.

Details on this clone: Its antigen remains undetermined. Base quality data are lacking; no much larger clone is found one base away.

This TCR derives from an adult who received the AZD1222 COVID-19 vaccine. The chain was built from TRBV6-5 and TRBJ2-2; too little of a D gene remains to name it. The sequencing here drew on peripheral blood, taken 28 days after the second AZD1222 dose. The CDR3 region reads CASSYGVGTGELFF. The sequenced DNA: TGTGCCAGCAGTTACGGGGTAGGCACCGGGGAGCTGTTTTTT.